This T cell receptor beta chain was retrieved from a study of breast tumors, draining lymph nodes, adjacent tissues. Points from the study as a whole: Data fit most tumor T cells coming from lymph node, expanding in tumor. Tumors had less TCR diversity than lymph nodes, more than nontumor tissue. The lymph node origin of tumor T cells was framed as consistent with a hypothesis, not demonstrated.

This CDR3 has 13 amino acids. The V end lost 6 bases, the J end lost 5 bases, and 13 bases lay between the germline ends. The germline V gene has CDR1 SNHLY and CDR2 FYNNEI. This clonotype occurred many times. The antigen remains unidentified. TCRdb called the multiplex PCR reads again in MiXCR, with one record for every CDR3 protein. The table lists some 130,000 distinct CDR3 sequences, approximately 20% of them singletons, with under 4.5% in the top ten. The lymph nodes were axillary draining lymph nodes from breast cancer patients. This receptor was taken from a female donor with breast cancer. Some clones in this sample may be carry-over from other donors' samples. The J gene is TRBJ1-2, the V gene TRBV2; D gene ambiguous. Sequencing was carried out using axillary lymph node tissue. The CDR3: CASSPTLSYGYTF. CDR3 sequence (DNA): TGTGCCAGCAGCCCCACCCTATCTTATGGCTACACCTTC.